Included here is one T cell receptor beta chain sequence, with context. Reverse transcription of roughly 0.5 to 1 ug RNA was carried out with random hexamers. TCRdb re-analysed the immunoSEQ multiplex PCR reads in MiXCR, keeping a single row per CDR3 protein. This sample has approximately 130,000 distinct CDR3 sequences; around nine tenths occur once, and the top ten carry under 0.25%. V lost 5 bases to trimming and J lost 7 bases; unmatched junction nucleotides: 6. This CDR3 region has 14 residues. Looked up from germline, CDR1 is GTSNPN and CDR2 is SVGIG (reference sequence). This entry comes from a study of CD8 T cells in Susac syndrome.

The origin of this receptor is a human donor with multiple sclerosis. The chain couples TRBV30 to TRBJ2-7, with TRBD2 matching 15 bases. What was sequenced was CD8+ T cells from PBMCs. In DNA, the CDR3 is TGTGCCTGGGGACTAGCGGGAGGGCCGGGAGAGCAGTACTTC. It yields the protein CAWGLAGGPGEQYF.